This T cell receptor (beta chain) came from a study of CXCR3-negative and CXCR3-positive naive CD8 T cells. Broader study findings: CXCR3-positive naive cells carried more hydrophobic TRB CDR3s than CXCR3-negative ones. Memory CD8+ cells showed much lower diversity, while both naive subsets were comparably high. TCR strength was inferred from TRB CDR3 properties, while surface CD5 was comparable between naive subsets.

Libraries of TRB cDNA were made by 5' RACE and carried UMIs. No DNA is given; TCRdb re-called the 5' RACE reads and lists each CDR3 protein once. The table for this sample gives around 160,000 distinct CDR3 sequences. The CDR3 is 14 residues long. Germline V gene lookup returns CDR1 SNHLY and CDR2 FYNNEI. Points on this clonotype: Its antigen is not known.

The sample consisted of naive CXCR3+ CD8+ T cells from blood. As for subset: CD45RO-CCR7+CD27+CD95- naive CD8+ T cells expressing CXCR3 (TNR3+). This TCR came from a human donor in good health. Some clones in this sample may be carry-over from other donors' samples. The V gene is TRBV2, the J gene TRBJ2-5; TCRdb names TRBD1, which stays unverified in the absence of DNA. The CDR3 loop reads CATYGTPYQETQYF.